This T cell receptor beta chain was identified during a study of B cell selection in AIRE deficiency. This CDR3 is 9 amino acids long. Germline CDR1 is PRHDT and CDR2 is FYEKMQ (reference sequence). V lost 6 bases and J 10 bases, leaving 6 bases between the germline ends. Broader study findings: Shared Treg sequences had shorter CDR3s, biased toward rearrangements with few non-templated insertions.

In the authors' workflow: Treg pools: around 56,000 distinct patient, 92,000 or so donor TCRbeta sequences. TCRdb's copy holds only in-frame clones and misses some; the assay was immunoSEQ multiplex PCR. Clonal size and the V and J genes are those of that table, whereas D and trimming came from the DNA. This sample yields about 18,000 clones, of which approximately 94% are seen a single time; 0.89% belongs to the top ten. Details on this clone: Its specificity is unknown.

Sorted regulatory T cells were CD4-positive, CD25-high and CD127-low or negative. The material sequenced was CD4+CD25+ Tregs sorted from PBMCs. The chain combines TRBV13 with TRBJ1-1, with unresolved D. This TCR derives from a human donor in good health. CDR3 protein: CASSYLAFF. The CDR3, as DNA: TGTGCCAGCAGTTACTTAGCTTTCTTT.